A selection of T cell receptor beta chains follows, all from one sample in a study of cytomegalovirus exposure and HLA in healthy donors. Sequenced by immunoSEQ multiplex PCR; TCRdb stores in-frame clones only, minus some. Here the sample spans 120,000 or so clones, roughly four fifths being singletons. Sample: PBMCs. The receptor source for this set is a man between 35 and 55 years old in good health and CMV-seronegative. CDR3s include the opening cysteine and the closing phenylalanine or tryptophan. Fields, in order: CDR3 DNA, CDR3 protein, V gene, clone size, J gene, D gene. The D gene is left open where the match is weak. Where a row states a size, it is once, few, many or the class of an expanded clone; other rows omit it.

TGTGCCAGCAGCTTATCGCGTAGGACACCCAAAGAGACCCAGTACTTC,CASSLSRRTPKETQYF,TRBV13,.,TRBJ2-5,.
TGTGCCAGCAGAAACCCAGGACTAACCTACGAGCAGTACTTC,CASRNPGLTYEQYF,TRBV6-1,.,TRBJ2-7,.
TGTGCCAGCAGCTTCCGTGGACTAGCGGGTAATGCGGATTTT,CASSFRGLAGNADF,TRBV7-2,.,TRBJ2-3,TRBD2
TGTGCCAGCAGCTTACGGTTAAACTATGGCTACACCTTC,CASSLRLNYGYTF,TRBV11-1,.,TRBJ1-2,.
TGTGCCAGCAGTTCGGGGGAGCCTAAGACCCAGTACTTC,CASSSGEPKTQYF,TRBV6-5,.,TRBJ2-5,.
TGCAGTGCTAGAGTGGCGGGAGAGCAGTACTTC,CSARVAGEQYF,TRBV20-1,.,TRBJ2-5,TRBD2
TGTGCCAGCAGCTTCAGGAGGGCCTCTGAAGCTTTCTTT,CASSFRRASEAFF,TRBV5-6,.,TRBJ1-1,.
TGTGCCAGCCTTCGACAGGCTCAAGCAGGGCAGCCCCAGCATTTT,CASLRQAQAGQPQHF,TRBV19,.,TRBJ1-5,.
TGTGCCAGCAGTTTATACTCGCGGGCAACAGATACGCAGTATTTT,CASSLYSRATDTQYF,TRBV27,.,TRBJ2-3,.
TGTGCCATCAGTGAGTCGGAGTACGAGCAGTACTTC,CAISESEYEQYF,TRBV10-3,.,TRBJ2-7,.
TGTGCCAGCAGCTTAGCCAAAGGTTGGGACAGGGGGACCTACAATGAGCAGTTCTTC,CASSLAKGWDRGTYNEQFF,TRBV7-2,once,TRBJ2-1,TRBD1
TGTGCCATCAGTGAGGCGCAGCCGGGACTATCCTACGAGCAGTACTTC,CAISEAQPGLSYEQYF,TRBV10-3,.,TRBJ2-7,TRBD2
TGTGCCAGCAGGAGGACAGGCCGCATGAACACTGAAGCTTTCTTT,CASRRTGRMNTEAFF,TRBV11-2,.,TRBJ1-1,TRBD1
TGTGCCAGTAGTATTGCAGGGTCTGGGGAAAAACTGTTTTTT,CASSIAGSGEKLFF,TRBV19,.,TRBJ1-4,.
TGCGCCAGCAGCTCCAATTACCCCGGGACAGGGCAAGAGACCCAGTACTTC,CASSSNYPGTGQETQYF,TRBV5-1,few,TRBJ2-5,TRBD1
TGCGCCAGCAGCCCTCAGGGGGCTGCCGGAAACACCATATATTTT,CASSPQGAAGNTIYF,TRBV4-1,.,TRBJ1-3,TRBD1
TGTGCCAGCTCACCCCGCCAGGGCCACTACGAGCAGTACTTC,CASSPRQGHYEQYF,TRBV18,.,TRBJ2-7,.
TGTGCCAGCAGTCCCTCTAGCGGCAGTGAGCAGTTCTTC,CASSPSSGSEQFF,TRBV6-6,.,TRBJ2-1,TRBD2
TGTGCCAGCAGCCAAGCCTCGTCCGGGGCCTACGAGCAGTACTTC,CASSQASSGAYEQYF,TRBV14,.,TRBJ2-7,.
TGTGCCAGCAGTTTCTCTAGCGGCATCCTCGGACAAGATACGCAGTATTTT,CASSFSSGILGQDTQYF,TRBV27,.,TRBJ2-3,TRBD2
TGTGCCAGAAGCTTGTTTTGCGGGAGTGGTAATGAGCAGTTCTTC,CARSLFCGSGNEQFF,TRBV5-3,few,TRBJ2-1,TRBD2
TGTGCCAGCTTGCAGGTCTATGGCTACACCTTC,CASLQVYGYTF,TRBV6-1,.,TRBJ1-2,.
TGCGCCAGCAGCTTGAGACTAGCGGGGGGGAATGAGCAGTTCTTC,CASSLRLAGGNEQFF,TRBV5-1,.,TRBJ2-1,TRBD2
TGCGCCAGCACCCGACAGGGTATGAACACTGAAGCTTTCTTT,CASTRQGMNTEAFF,TRBV5-1,.,TRBJ1-1,TRBD1
TGTGCCAGTAGCTCCCCGCCGGGGCAGGGGTTCACAGATACGCAGTATTTT,CASSSPPGQGFTDTQYF,TRBV19,.,TRBJ2-3,.
TGCGCCAGCAAACCCTGGGACAGGGGGCTGGGTAGCAATCAGCCCCAGCATTTT,CASKPWDRGLGSNQPQHF,TRBV5-1,.,TRBJ1-5,TRBD1
TGTGCCAGCAGCCCGACTGACAGGGGGGCCTATGGCTACACCTTC,CASSPTDRGAYGYTF,TRBV9,.,TRBJ1-2,TRBD1
TGTGCCACCAGCAGAGCATCGGGGTATAATTCACCCCTCCACTTT,CATSRASGYNSPLHF,TRBV15,.,TRBJ1-6,.
TGTGCCAGCGTACTGGACTTTGGGAGCAATCAGCCCCAGCATTTT,CASVLDFGSNQPQHF,TRBV2,.,TRBJ1-5,.
TGTGCCAGCAGTGTCGGGCAGGGTATCGACGAGCAGTACTTC,CASSVGQGIDEQYF,TRBV6-4,.,TRBJ2-7,.
TGCGCCAGCAGCCCCGGACAGGGGGCGCGGAATGAGCAGTTCTTC,CASSPGQGARNEQFF,TRBV4-1,.,TRBJ2-1,TRBD1
TGTGCCAGCAGAAAACGGGAATACACTGAAGCTTTCTTT,CASRKREYTEAFF,TRBV27,once,TRBJ1-1,.
TGTGCCAGCTCACCACGACAGGGGGCTTTAGAGGAGACCCAGTACTTC,CASSPRQGALEETQYF,TRBV18,.,TRBJ2-5,TRBD1
TGTGCCAGCAGGGACAGGGCTGCCACTGAAGCTTTCTTT,CASRDRAATEAFF,TRBV6-1,.,TRBJ1-1,TRBD1
TGTGCCAGCAGCTTGTCCCGGGACAGTCCTGGAAACACCATATATTTT,CASSLSRDSPGNTIYF,TRBV5-4,.,TRBJ1-3,TRBD1
TGTGCCAGCAGCTTAGCCGTCAACACCGGGGAGCTGTTTTTT,CASSLAVNTGELFF,TRBV7-9,.,TRBJ2-2,.
TGTGCCAGCAGCTCCCCCACTAGCGGGAGTGGAGAGACCCAGTACTTC,CASSSPTSGSGETQYF,TRBV9,.,TRBJ2-5,TRBD2
TGTGCCAGCAGTGACAGGGTACGGGGCACTGAAGCTTTCTTT,CASSDRVRGTEAFF,TRBV6-6,few,TRBJ1-1,TRBD1
TGCGCCAGCAGCTTAACTAGCGGGAGGTTTGACGAGCAGTACTTC,CASSLTSGRFDEQYF,TRBV5-1,.,TRBJ2-7,TRBD2
TGTGCCTGGAGTGCCCTAGAGACCCAGTACTTC,CAWSALETQYF,TRBV30,.,TRBJ2-5,.
TGTGCCAGCAGTTACCAGAGAGGGTCCGAGAGACACACCCAGTACTTC,CASSYQRGSERHTQYF,TRBV6-5,few,TRBJ2-5,.
TGTGCCAGCTCAGCAGGGGCCCGGGTCACCGGGGAGCTGTTTTTT,CASSAGARVTGELFF,TRBV18,.,TRBJ2-2,.
TGTGCCAGCAGCCAAGAGCGGGTGCACCAGCCCCAGCATTTT,CASSQERVHQPQHF,TRBV7-8,.,TRBJ1-5,.
TGTGCCAGCACTCGAGAAGAGACCCAGTACTTC,CASTREETQYF,TRBV2,.,TRBJ2-5,.
TGTGCCAGCAGCCCGTATAGGACTAGCGGGGAGCGTCATGAGCAGTTCTTC,CASSPYRTSGERHEQFF,TRBV5-8,.,TRBJ2-1,TRBD2
TGCGCCAGCAGCCAACTCCAGGGACAGGGAGGTTCACCCCTCCACTTT,CASSQLQGQGGSPLHF,TRBV4-3,few,TRBJ1-6,TRBD1
TGCAGTGCTAGAGGCGGCTACGAGCAGTACTTC,CSARGGYEQYF,TRBV20-1,once,TRBJ2-7,.
TGTGCCAGCAGTTCCCTAGCGGGAGGGGGGAACACCGGGGAGCTGTTTTTT,CASSSLAGGGNTGELFF,TRBV27,.,TRBJ2-2,TRBD2
TGTGCCAGCAAGCGGACAGGCCCGAACACTGAAGCTTTCTTT,CASKRTGPNTEAFF,TRBV27,.,TRBJ1-1,TRBD1
TGTGCCAGCAGCTGGGTAGACAGGTCCAGGCAGTTCTTC,CASSWVDRSRQFF,TRBV7-9,.,TRBJ2-1,.
TGTGCCAGCAGCCCTGGACAGGGCCCCTACGAGCAGTACTTC,CASSPGQGPYEQYF,TRBV28,.,TRBJ2-7,TRBD1
TGCGCCAGCAGCCAAGATTGGAGACAGACAGTCTCCTACGAGCAGTACTTC,CASSQDWRQTVSYEQYF,TRBV4-3,.,TRBJ2-7,.
TGTGCCAGCAGGGGGACAGGACCTAACACTGAAGCTTTCTTT,CASRGTGPNTEAFF,TRBV6-6,.,TRBJ1-1,TRBD1